The 30 T cell receptor beta chains given below trace back to one sample, sequenced in a study of blood T cell repertoires in COVID-19. TCRdb's copy holds only in-frame clones and misses some; the assay was immunoSEQ multiplex PCR. Of around 130,000 clones in the sample, about nine tenths were seen once. Sequencing was done on a sample of peripheral blood. These receptors were taken from a man in his fifties or sixties with COVID-19, enrolled during active disease.

This chain links TRBV9 with TRBJ2-5; D possibly corresponds to TRBD2 (6 bases). Trimming took off 3 bases at V and 5 bases at J, with 17 bases between the two ends. This CDR3 spans 15 amino acids. Germline loops: CDR1 SGDLS, CDR2 YYNGEE. CDR3 sequence (DNA): TGTGCCAGCAGCGGAGGTCCTGGGGGGATCGAGACCCAGTACTTC. As protein: CASSGGPGGIETQYF.

The chain employs TRBV6-5 and TRBJ1-1, with D maybe TRBD1 (5 bases). The germline gives CDR1 MNHEY, CDR2 SVGAGI. Trimming shortened V by 6 bases and J by 1 base, and 15 bases separated the two germline ends. The CDR3 extends over 15 amino acids. The CDR3 loop reads CASRGMGGGNTEAFF. CDR3 sequence (DNA): TGTGCCAGCAGAGGGATGGGCGGGGGGAACACTGAAGCTTTCTTT.

The genes are TRBV19 and TRBJ2-5, with 7 nucleotides matching TRBD2. The CDR3 covers 14 residues. Germline V CDR1 and CDR2: LNHDA, SQIVND (reference sequence). V lost 3 bases and J lost 4; bases outside the gene matches: 5. CDR3 nucleotide sequence: TGTGCCAGTAGTATGAGGGAGGGATCAGAGACCCAGTACTTC. It specifies CASSMREGSETQYF.

The chain has TRBV25-1 and TRBJ1-4; TRBD1 aligns across 7 bases. Germline CDR1 is MGHDK and CDR2 is SYGVNS. This CDR3 is 13 amino acids long. The trim removed 1 base at V and 8 bases at J, leaving 1 base unmatched. CDR3 sequence (DNA): TGTGCCAGCAGTGAATGGACAGGCGAAAAACTGTTTTTT. It encodes CASSEWTGEKLFF.

The chain combines TRBV28 with TRBJ1-5, with 7 bases matching TRBD1. The J segment lost 5 bases and the V segment lost 6 bases, leaving 10 bases of the junction unmatched. The CDR3 contains 15 residues. Germline loops: CDR1 MDHEN, CDR2 SYDVKM. CDR3 in amino acids: CASRSQGRGHQPQHF. The CDR3 nucleotides read TGTGCCAGCAGATCACAGGGAAGGGGGCATCAGCCCCAGCATTTT.

The chain has TRBV5-1 and TRBJ2-1, with D perhaps TRBD2 (6 bases). Trimming removed 4 bases at V and 4 bases at J, with 12 bases between. Germline V gives CDR1 SGHRS, CDR2 YFSETQ. The CDR3 length is 14 residues. This CDR3 is CASSGPSAYNEQFF. The CDR3, as DNA: TGCGCCAGCAGCGGTCCTAGCGCTTACAATGAGCAGTTCTTC.

The chain recombines TRBV6-2 or TRBV6-3 with TRBJ1-1, with 9 bases identical to TRBD1. The germline V gene has CDR1 MNHEY and CDR2 SVGEGT. J was trimmed by 5 bases and V by 5 bases; bases with no gene match: 6. The CDR3 spans 14 residues. The CDR3: CASSETGGKTEAFF. The CDR3 nucleotides are TGTGCCAGCAGTGAGACAGGGGGGAAAACTGAAGCTTTCTTT.

V and J are TRBV30 and TRBJ2-1, with 7 nucleotides matching TRBD2. In germline, CDR1 is GTSNPN, CDR2 SVGIG (reference sequence). V lost 1 base, J lost 5 bases, and 5 bases stayed unmatched. The CDR3 length is 14 residues. The CDR3, as DNA: TGTGCCTGGAGTGGTCTAGCGGAGGACAATGAGCAGTTCTTC. This gives the protein CAWSGLAEDNEQFF.

The chain uses TRBV29-1 and TRBJ2-1; tentatively, D is TRBD2 (5 bases). CDR3 length: 17 amino acids. Deletions cut 8 bases from V and 1 base from J, with 24 bases between. In germline, CDR1 is SQVTM, CDR2 ANQGSEA. The CDR3 sequence: CSPTLPEAPRSYNEQFF. CDR3 sequence (DNA): TGCAGCCCCACACTACCGGAGGCCCCGCGTTCCTACAATGAGCAGTTCTTC.

The chain couples TRBV27 to TRBJ2-1; 14 nucleotides match TRBD2. Germline CDR1 reads MNHEY; CDR2 reads SMNVEV (reference sequence). Losses at the gene ends were 7 bases for V and 5 bases for J; bases not matched to a gene: 4. The CDR3 contains 15 residues. The CDR3 region is CASKLGLAGDNEQFF. The DNA for the CDR3 is TGTGCCAGCAAGTTGGGACTAGCGGGAGACAATGAGCAGTTCTTC.

The CDR3 coding sequence is TGTGCCAGCAGCTTGGACAGCTATGGCTACACCTTC. This codes for CASSLDSYGYTF. The chain joins TRBV5-6 to TRBJ1-2, with D unresolved. Germline V CDR1 and CDR2: SGHDT, YYEEEE. V lost 0 bases to trimming and J lost 4 bases, with 4 bases between them. This CDR3 spans 12 amino acids. The complete variable domain, with remaining parts taken from reference TRBV5-6 and TRBJ1-2, reads DAGVTQSPTHLIKTRGQQVTLRCSPKSGHDTVSWYQQALGQGPQFIFQYYEEEERQRGNFPDRFSGHQFPNYSSELNVNALLLGDSALYLCASSLDSYGYTFGSGTRLTVV.

The V call is TRBV4-1, the J call TRBJ2-7; maybe TRBD1 (5 bases). CDR3 length: 13 residues. V was cut by 5 bases and J by 6 bases, with 14 bases left in between. Germline lookup yields CDR1 MGHRA and CDR2 YSYEKL. CDR3 DNA: TGCGCCAGCAGCTGGGGCGAAGCCCTCGAGCAGTACTTC. Translation: CASSWGEALEQYF.

The V gene is TRBV6-5, the J gene TRBJ2-7; D remains ambiguous. Deletions cut 6 bases from V and 0 bases from J, with 15 bases between. The germline gives CDR1 MNHEY, CDR2 SVGAGI. The CDR3 spans 15 residues. As DNA, the CDR3 is TGTGCCAGCAGCTTCCGAATGGCTCCCTCCTACGAGCAGTACTTC. Translated, it gives CASSFRMAPSYEQYF.

The chain carries TRBV9 and TRBJ1-3; the D gene is possibly TRBD1 (5 bases). The CDR3 spans 14 residues. Trimming removed 5 bases from V and 4 bases from J, with 13 bases in between. The germline CDR1 and CDR2 sequences are SGDLS and YYNGEE. CDR3 loop: CASRGDSGGNTIYF. The CDR3 nucleotides read TGTGCCAGCAGGGGAGACAGCGGGGGAAACACCATATATTTT.

This clone has just one count. This chain connects TRBV7-9 to TRBJ2-1; 9 bases fit TRBD1. The V and J ends lost 3 bases and 10 bases, in that order; junction bases with no gene match: 7. The CDR3 sequence is 14 residues long. The germline CDR1 and CDR2 sequences are SEHNR and FQNEAQ (reference sequence). The CDR3 region has the DNA TGTGCCAGCAGCTTCGATGGGACAGGGTACGAGCAGTTCTTC. It is translated as CASSFDGTGYEQFF.

This clone has just one count. This chain connects TRBV3-1 (or the pseudogene TRBV3-2) to TRBJ2-3; unclear D gene. Trimming removed 4 bases at V and 0 bases at J, with 11 bases between. This CDR3 is 15 amino acids long. Germline values: CDR1 LGHDT, CDR2 YNNKEL (reference sequence). The CDR3 is CASSPWQMSTDTQYF. The CDR3 coding sequence is TGTGCCAGCAGCCCTTGGCAGATGAGCACAGATACGCAGTATTTT.

This chain connects TRBV9 to TRBJ2-5; 12 bases map to TRBD2. The V and J ends lost 4 bases and 8 bases, in that order; junction bases with no gene match: 15. Germline lookup yields CDR1 SGDLS and CDR2 YYNGEE. The CDR3 length is 17 residues. The DNA for the CDR3 is TGTGCCAGCAGCTCCAACCCGGGACTAGCGGGCATTTCAACCCAGTACTTC. This gives the protein CASSSNPGLAGISTQYF.

V and J are TRBV18 and TRBJ1-1; the D is unclear. Trimming shortened V by 5 bases and J by 0 bases, and 7 bases separated the two germline ends. Per germline, CDR1 KGHSH and CDR2 LQKENI. The CDR3 totals 13 residues. CDR3 nucleotide sequence: TGTGCCAGCTCATCGGGGATGAACACTGAAGCTTTCTTT. Amino acids: CASSSGMNTEAFF.

The chain combines TRBV15 with TRBJ2-5; 12 bases are shared with TRBD2. The CDR3 is 18 residues long. The junction had 11 bases not matched to a gene; V was cut back by 1 base and J by 5 bases. Germline V gives CDR1 LNHNV, CDR2 YYDKDF (reference sequence). CDR3 coding DNA: TGTGCCACCAGCAGAGCCCAAGGACTAGCGGGATTTGGGGAGACCCAGTACTTC. Protein sequence: CATSRAQGLAGFGETQYF.

Remarks on this clone: This same CDR3 is encoded by further DNA sequences in the sample. The chain employs TRBV7-2 and TRBJ1-1, with a weak D call TRBD1 (5 bases). Germline V gene lookup returns CDR1 SGHTA and CDR2 FQGNSA. V lost 6 bases to trimming and J lost 1 base, with 9 bases between them. This CDR3 spans 13 amino acids. CDR3 bases: TGTGCCAGCAGTACCGACAGGAACACTGAAGCTTTCTTT. The encoded protein is CASSTDRNTEAFF.

V is TRBV7-5 and J is TRBJ2-7; the listed D gene, TRBD2, was not tested against the DNA. TRBV7-5 is classified as a pseudogene. This CDR3 region has 17 residues. In DNA form, the CDR3 reads TGTGTCAGAAGCTTAGAAGTCAGACTAGCGGGAGAGTACGAGCAGTACTTC. Amino acids: CVRSLEVRLAGEYEQYF.

The V call is TRBV3-1 (or the pseudogene TRBV3-2), the J call TRBJ1-2; no definite D call. Trimming took off 2 bases at V and 2 bases at J, with 9 bases between the two ends. Germline CDR1 reads LGHDT; CDR2 reads YNNKEL (reference sequence). This CDR3 has 14 amino acids. CDR3: CASSQRGTNYGYTF. The CDR3 region has the DNA TGTGCCAGCAGCCAACGGGGTACGAACTATGGCTACACCTTC.

The rearrangement joins TRBV5-8 to TRBJ1-6; possible D gene TRBD1, 5 bases. Trimming took off 0 bases at V and 10 bases at J, with 17 bases between the two ends. The V gene's germline CDR1 is SGHTS and CDR2 YDEGEE. The CDR3 is 16 residues long. The CDR3 sequence is CASSLDYSGIESPLHF. The DNA for the CDR3 is TGTGCCAGCAGCTTGGATTACTCAGGGATCGAGTCACCCCTCCACTTT.

A single count supports this clone. The chain is built from TRBV6-2 or TRBV6-3 and TRBJ1-5; no firm D call. V lost 2 bases to trimming and J lost 0 bases, with 5 bases between them. CDR1 MNHEY and CDR2 SVGEGT come from the germline V gene. The CDR3 length is 14 residues. In DNA form, the CDR3 reads TGTGCCAGCAGTTACACGGGTAGCAATCAGCCCCAGCATTTT. It is translated as CASSYTGSNQPQHF.

The chain employs TRBV6-5 and TRBJ2-2, with TRBD1 as a possible D gene (6 bases). The V and J ends lost 6 bases and 0 bases respectively, with 11 bases between them. The CDR3 length is 15 residues. CDR1 MNHEY and CDR2 SVGAGI come from the germline V gene. CDR3 protein: CASRQGLANTGELFF. In DNA, the CDR3 is TGTGCCAGCAGACAGGGTCTCGCGAACACCGGGGAGCTGTTTTTT.

V and J are TRBV6-5 and TRBJ1-1; a possible D gene is TRBD1 (6 bases). Trimming removed 6 bases from V and 7 bases from J, with 15 bases in between. The germline V gene has CDR1 MNHEY and CDR2 SVGAGI. The CDR3 is 13 residues long. In DNA, the CDR3 is TGTGCCAGCAGCTCTCAGGGGATCCTTGAAGCTTTCTTT. This translates into CASSSQGILEAFF.

Comment on this clone: This same CDR3 is encoded by further DNA sequences in the sample. V gene TRBV11-3 combines with J gene TRBJ2-5, with D tentatively TRBD1 (5 bases). The V gene's germline CDR1 is SGHNT and CDR2 YENEEA. The ends were cut back, 4 bases at V and 5 bases at J, with 5 bases in the middle. CDR3 length equals 11 residues. For the CDR3, the DNA is TGTGCCAGCAGCTCAGGGGAGACCCAGTACTTC. Its protein product is CASSSGETQYF.

CDR3 bases: TGCGCCAGCAGCGCGGGGACCCCGTGGGTCACTGAAGCTTTCTTT. It specifies CASSAGTPWVTEAFF. J is TRBJ1-1 and V is TRBV5-1, with D tentatively TRBD1 (5 bases). The CDR3 totals 15 residues. CDR1 and CDR2 from the germline V gene are SGHRS and YFSETQ. Trimming shortened V by 4 bases and J by 4 bases, and 17 bases separated the two germline ends.

This clone was recorded once. J is TRBJ1-1 and V is TRBV24-1; 8 bases fit TRBD1. Germline V lookup: CDR1 KGHDR, CDR2 SFDVKD. The CDR3 loop spans 16 amino acids. J was trimmed by 0 bases and V by 6 bases; bases with no gene match: 8. This chain's CDR3 is CATSQGAINLNTEAFF. CDR3 nucleotides: TGTGCCACCAGTCAGGGGGCCATTAACTTGAACACTGAAGCTTTCTTT.

V is TRBV5-4 and J is TRBJ1-2; D remains ambiguous. The CDR3 runs to 13 residues. Trimming took off 4 bases at V and 1 base at J, with 8 bases between the two ends. The germline V gene encodes CDR1 SGHNT and CDR2 YYREEE (reference sequence). CDR3 nucleotide sequence: TGTGCCAGCAGCGAGGGCCTTAACTATGGCTACACCTTC. It encodes CASSEGLNYGYTF.